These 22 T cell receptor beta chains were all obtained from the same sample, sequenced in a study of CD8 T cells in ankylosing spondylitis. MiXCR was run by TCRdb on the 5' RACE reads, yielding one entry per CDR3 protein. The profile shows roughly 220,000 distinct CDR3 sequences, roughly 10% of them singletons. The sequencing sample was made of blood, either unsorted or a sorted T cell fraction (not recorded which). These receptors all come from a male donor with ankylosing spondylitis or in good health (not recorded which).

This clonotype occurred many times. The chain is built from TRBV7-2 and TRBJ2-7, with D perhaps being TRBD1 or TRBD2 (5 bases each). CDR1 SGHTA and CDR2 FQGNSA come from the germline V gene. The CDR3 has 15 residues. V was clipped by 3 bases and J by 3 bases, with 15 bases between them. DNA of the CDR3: TGTGCCAGCAGCTTGTCTGTCGGGACCAGCTACGAGCAGTACTTC. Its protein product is CASSLSVGTSYEQYF.

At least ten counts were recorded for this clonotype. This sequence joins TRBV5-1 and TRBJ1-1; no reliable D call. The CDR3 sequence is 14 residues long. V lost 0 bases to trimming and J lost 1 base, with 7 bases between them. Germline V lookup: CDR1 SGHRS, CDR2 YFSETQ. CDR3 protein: CASSLGQENTEAFF. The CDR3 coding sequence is TGCGCCAGCAGCTTGGGGCAAGAGAACACTGAAGCTTTCTTT.

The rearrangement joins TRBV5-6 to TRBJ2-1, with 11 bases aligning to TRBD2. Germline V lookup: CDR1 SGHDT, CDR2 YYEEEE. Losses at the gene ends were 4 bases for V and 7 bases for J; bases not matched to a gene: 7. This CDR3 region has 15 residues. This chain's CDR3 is CASSNTSGGGNEQFF. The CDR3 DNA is TGTGCCAGCAGCAACACTAGCGGGGGTGGGAATGAGCAGTTCTTC.

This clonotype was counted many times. CDR3 amino acids: CASSQVVGANSPLHF. CDR3 nucleotides: TGTGCCAGCAGCCAAGTCGTTGGGGCCAATTCACCCCTCCACTTT. This rearrangement joins TRBV3-1 to TRBJ1-6; possibly TRBD1 for D (5 bases). The V end lost 1 base, the J end lost 7 bases, and 11 bases lay between the germline ends. This CDR3 is built from 15 residues. Germline CDR1 and CDR2: LGHDT and YNNKEL (reference sequence).

The CDR3 DNA reads TGTGCCATCAGTGAGCCTCCCCTAGGGTCTGGTGAGCAGTTCTTC. Protein sequence: CAISEPPLGSGEQFF. The rearrangement links TRBV10-3 to TRBJ2-1; D gene unclear. Trimming took 2 bases from V and 9 from J, leaving 17 bases between them. CDR1 ENHRY and CDR2 SYGVKD come from the germline V gene. The CDR3 is 15 residues long.

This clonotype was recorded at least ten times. The CDR3: CASSVFGTQKDTQYF. The CDR3 nucleotides read TGTGCCAGCAGCGTATTCGGGACCCAGAAAGATACGCAGTATTTT. This sequence joins TRBV9 and TRBJ2-3; D is tentatively TRBD1 or TRBD2 (5 bases each). CDR3 size: 15 residues. V was pared by 1 base and J by 5 bases, with 14 bases between. Germline CDR1 reads SGDLS; CDR2 reads YYNGEE.

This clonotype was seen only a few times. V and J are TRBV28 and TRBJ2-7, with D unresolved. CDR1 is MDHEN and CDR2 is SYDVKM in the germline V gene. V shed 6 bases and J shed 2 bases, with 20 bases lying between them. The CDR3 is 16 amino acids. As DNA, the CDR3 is TGTGCCAGCAGCCGGTGGGGTGGATACCCGGCCTACGAGCAGTACTTC. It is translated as CASSRWGGYPAYEQYF.

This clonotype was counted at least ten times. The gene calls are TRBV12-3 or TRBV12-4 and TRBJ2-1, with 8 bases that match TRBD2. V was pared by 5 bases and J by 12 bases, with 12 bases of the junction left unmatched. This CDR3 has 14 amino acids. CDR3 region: CASSPIRGGGPQFF. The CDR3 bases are TGTGCCAGCAGTCCAATACGGGGGGGCGGACCGCAGTTCTTC.

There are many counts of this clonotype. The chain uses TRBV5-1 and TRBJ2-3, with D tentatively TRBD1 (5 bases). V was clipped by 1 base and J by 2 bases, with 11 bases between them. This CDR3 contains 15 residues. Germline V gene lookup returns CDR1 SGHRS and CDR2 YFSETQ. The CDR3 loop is CASSLQGAITDTQYF. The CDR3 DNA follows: TGCGCCAGCAGCTTGCAAGGGGCCATCACAGATACGCAGTATTTT.

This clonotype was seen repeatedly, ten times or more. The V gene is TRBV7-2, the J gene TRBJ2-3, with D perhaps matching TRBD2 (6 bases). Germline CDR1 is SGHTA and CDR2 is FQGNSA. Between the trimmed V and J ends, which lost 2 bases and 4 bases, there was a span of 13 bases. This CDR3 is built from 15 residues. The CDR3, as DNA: TGTGCCAGCAGCTTACCCCGGCGGGGAGCAGATACGCAGTATTTT. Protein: CASSLPRRGADTQYF.

CDR3 DNA: TGTGCCAGCAGCCCCACCGGACGGAGCAATTCACCCCTCCACTTT. It translates to CASSPTGRSNSPLHF. The chain employs TRBV7-2 and TRBJ1-6; D is undetermined. The length of the CDR3 is 15 residues. CDR1 and CDR2 from the germline V gene are SGHTA and FQGNSA. V shed 5 bases and J shed 7 bases, with 15 bases lying between them.

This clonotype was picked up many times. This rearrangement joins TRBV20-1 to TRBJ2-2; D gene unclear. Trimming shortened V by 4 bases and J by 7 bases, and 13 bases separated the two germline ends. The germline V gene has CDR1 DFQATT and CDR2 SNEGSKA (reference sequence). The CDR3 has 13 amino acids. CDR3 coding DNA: TGCAGTGCTAAATCCCGAACCCACGGGGAGCTGTTTTTT. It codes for CSAKSRTHGELFF.

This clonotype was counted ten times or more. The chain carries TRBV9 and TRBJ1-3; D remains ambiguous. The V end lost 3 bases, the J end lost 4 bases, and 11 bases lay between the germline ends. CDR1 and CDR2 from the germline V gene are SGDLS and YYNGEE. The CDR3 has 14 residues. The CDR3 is CASSGTILGNTIYF. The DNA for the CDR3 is TGTGCCAGCAGCGGAACAATCCTCGGAAACACCATATATTTT.

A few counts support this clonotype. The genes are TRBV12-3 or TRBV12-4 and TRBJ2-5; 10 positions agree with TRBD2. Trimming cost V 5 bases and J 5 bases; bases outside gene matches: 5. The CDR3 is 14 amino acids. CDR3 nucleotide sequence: TGTGCCAGCAGTCCAGCGGGGGGGCCGGAGACCCAGTACTTC. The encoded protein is CASSPAGGPETQYF.

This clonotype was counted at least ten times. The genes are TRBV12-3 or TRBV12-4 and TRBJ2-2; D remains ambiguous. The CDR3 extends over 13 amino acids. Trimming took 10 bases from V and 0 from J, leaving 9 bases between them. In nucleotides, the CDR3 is TGTGCCACTGGTACCGCGAACACCGGGGAGCTGTTTTTT. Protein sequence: CATGTANTGELFF.

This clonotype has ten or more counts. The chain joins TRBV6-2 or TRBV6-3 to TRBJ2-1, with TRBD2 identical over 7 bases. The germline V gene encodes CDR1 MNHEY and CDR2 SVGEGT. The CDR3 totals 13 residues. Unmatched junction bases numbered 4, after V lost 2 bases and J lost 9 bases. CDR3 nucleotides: TGTGCCAGCAGTTACGCGGGAGTGGGTGAGCAGTTCTTC. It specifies CASSYAGVGEQFF.

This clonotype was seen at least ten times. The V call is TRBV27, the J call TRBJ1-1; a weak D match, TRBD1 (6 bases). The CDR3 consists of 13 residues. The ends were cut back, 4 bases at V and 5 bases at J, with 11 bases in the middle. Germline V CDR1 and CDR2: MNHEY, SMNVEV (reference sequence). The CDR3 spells CASSSTGWTEAFF. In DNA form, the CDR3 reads TGTGCCAGCAGTTCCACAGGGTGGACTGAAGCTTTCTTT.

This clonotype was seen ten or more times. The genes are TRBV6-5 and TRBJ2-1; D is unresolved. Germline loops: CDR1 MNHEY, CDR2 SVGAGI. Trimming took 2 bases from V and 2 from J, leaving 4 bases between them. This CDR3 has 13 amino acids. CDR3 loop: CASSYGAYNEQFF. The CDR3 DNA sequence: TGTGCCAGCAGTTACGGCGCCTACAATGAGCAGTTCTTC.

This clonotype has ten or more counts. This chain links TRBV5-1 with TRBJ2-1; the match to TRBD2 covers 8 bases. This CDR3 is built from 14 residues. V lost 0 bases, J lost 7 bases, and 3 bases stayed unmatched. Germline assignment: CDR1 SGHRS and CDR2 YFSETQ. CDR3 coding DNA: TGCGCCAGCAGCTTGGTGGCGGGGGGAAATGAGCAGTTCTTC. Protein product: CASSLVAGGNEQFF.

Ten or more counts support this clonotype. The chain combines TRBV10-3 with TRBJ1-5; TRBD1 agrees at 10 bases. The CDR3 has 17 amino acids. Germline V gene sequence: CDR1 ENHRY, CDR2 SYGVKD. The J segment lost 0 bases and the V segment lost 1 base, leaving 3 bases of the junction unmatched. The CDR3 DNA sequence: TGTGCCATCAGTGAGTTGGACAGGGGGGATAGCAATCAGCCCCAGCATTTT. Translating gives CAISELDRGDSNQPQHF.

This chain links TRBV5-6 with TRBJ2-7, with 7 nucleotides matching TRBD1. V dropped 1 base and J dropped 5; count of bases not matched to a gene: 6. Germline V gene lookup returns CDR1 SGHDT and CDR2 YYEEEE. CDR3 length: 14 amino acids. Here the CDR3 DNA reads TGTGCCAGCAGCTTGAGTGCCAGGGGGAACGAGCAGTACTTC. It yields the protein CASSLSARGNEQYF.

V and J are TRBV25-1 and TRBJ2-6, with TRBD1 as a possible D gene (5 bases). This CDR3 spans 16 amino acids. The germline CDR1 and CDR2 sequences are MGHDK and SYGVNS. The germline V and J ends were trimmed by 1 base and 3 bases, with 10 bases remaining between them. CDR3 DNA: TGTGCCAGCAGTGAATGGGTGGGGCTTGGGGCCAACGTCCTGACTTTC. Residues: CASSEWVGLGANVLTF.